One sample yielded the 8 T cell receptor beta chains listed below, sequenced in a study of blood T cell repertoires in COVID-19. Libraries were prepared by immunoSEQ multiplex PCR; TCRdb keeps only in-frame clonotypes and omits some of them. The table has roughly 200,000 clones, 65% to 85% seen once. Material for sequencing was peripheral blood. These receptors came from a middle-aged woman with COVID-19, enrolled during active disease.

This chain joins TRBV5-1 and TRBJ2-1; 11 bases line up with TRBD2. CDR1 and CDR2 from the germline V gene are SGHRS and YFSETQ. The V segment lost 5 bases and the J segment 4 bases; nucleotides outside the gene matches: 8. CDR3 length equals 16 residues. The DNA of the CDR3 is TGCGCCAGCAGGAAACTAACTAGCGGGAGTTACAATGAGCAGTTCTTC. It codes for CASRKLTSGSYNEQFF.

The V call is TRBV3-1 (or the pseudogene TRBV3-2), the J call TRBJ1-1; TRBD1 is a possible D gene (5 bases). Germline V gene lookup returns CDR1 LGHDT and CDR2 YNNKEL (reference sequence). V lost 2 bases and J lost 1, with 5 bases in between. This CDR3 spans 13 amino acids. Here the CDR3 DNA reads TGTGCCAGCAGCCAAACAGGGAACACTGAAGCTTTCTTT. Residues: CASSQTGNTEAFF.

V gene TRBV19 combines with J gene TRBJ1-5, with D possibly being TRBD1 (5 bases). CDR3 size: 14 residues. The V gene's germline CDR1 is LNHDA and CDR2 SQIVND (reference sequence). V was trimmed by 2 bases and J by 2 bases, leaving 7 bases between them. The CDR3 loop is CASSIRQRNQPQHF. The DNA of the CDR3 is TGTGCCAGTAGTATACGACAGCGCAATCAGCCCCAGCATTTT.

The rearrangement joins TRBV19 to TRBJ2-7; no definite D call. CDR1 and CDR2 (germline): LNHDA, SQIVND (reference sequence). V was pared by 2 bases and J by 6 bases, with 8 bases between. CDR3 length: 12 residues. The CDR3 nucleotides are TGTGCCAGTAGTATAACTCCCTTCGAGCAGTACTTC. This codes for CASSITPFEQYF.

V is TRBV27 and J is TRBJ2-5, with 7 bases fitting TRBD2. Trimming at V came to 5 bases and at J to 3 bases, leaving 3 bases not matched to a gene. Per germline, CDR1 MNHEY and CDR2 SMNVEV (reference sequence). The CDR3 loop spans 13 amino acids. CDR3 region: CASSGSGKETQYF. Written as DNA, the CDR3 is TGTGCCAGCAGTGGAAGCGGGAAAGAGACCCAGTACTTC.

The V and J genes are TRBV6-1 and TRBJ2-7; D remains ambiguous. Germline V CDR1 and CDR2: MNHNS, SASEGT. The CDR3 is 13 amino acids. V was cut by 1 base and J by 2 bases, with 6 bases left in between. The CDR3 reads CASSEGHTYEQYF. The CDR3, as DNA: TGTGCCAGCAGTGAAGGACATACCTACGAGCAGTACTTC.

V usage is TRBV28 and J usage is TRBJ2-6; D gene unclear. V shed 4 bases and J shed 0 bases, with 10 bases lying between them. Germline lookup yields CDR1 MDHEN and CDR2 SYDVKM. CDR3 length: 16 residues. CDR3 protein: CASSSGAASGANVLTF. For the CDR3, the DNA is TGTGCCAGCAGTTCCGGAGCAGCCTCTGGGGCCAACGTCCTGACTTTC.

The rearrangement links TRBV5-6 to TRBJ1-2, with 9 bases aligning to TRBD1. The CDR3 runs to 15 residues. With 0 bases clipped from V and 4 bases from J, the junction kept 4 bases outside the gene matches. CDR1 and CDR2 (germline): SGHDT, YYEEEE. For the CDR3, the DNA is TGTGCCAGCAGCTTGGTAGACAGGGGGAGCTATGGCTACACCTTC. Protein product: CASSLVDRGSYGYTF. The variable domain in full, with the rest retrieved from reference TRBV5-6 and TRBJ1-2, is DAGVTQSPTHLIKTRGQQVTLRCSPKSGHDTVSWYQQALGQGPQFIFQYYEEEERQRGNFPDRFSGHQFPNYSSELNVNALLLGDSALYLCASSLVDRGSYGYTFGSGTRLTVV.